The 29 T cell receptor beta chains presented below share a single source sample, sequenced in a study of blood T cell repertoires in COVID-19 (dated by TCRdb to 2018 to 2021). The library was generated by the immunoSEQ multiplex PCR assay. In TCRdb, the immuneACCESS table is reduced to in-frame sequences with V and J assigned. These tables do not hold every clone; where another copy was compared, an unresolved V gene accounts for under half, and the others remain unexplained. The sample table records 320,000 or so clones; 85% of these occur just once. The ten largest clonotypes hold about 2% of the sample. Material: PBMCs or T cells enriched from blood (not recorded which). All receptors derive from a woman aged 25-40 years who had been exposed to COVID-19.

The table lists this clone with a count of one. The DNA of the CDR3 is TGTGCCAGCAGCGGGACTAGCGGGAGTAGGGGAGGGTCCTACAATGAGCAGTTCTTC. Translation gives CASSGTSGSRGGSYNEQFF. The V and J genes are TRBV9 and TRBJ2-1, with 13 bases aligning to TRBD2. The germline V gene has CDR1 SGDLS and CDR2 YYNGEE. The CDR3 sequence is 19 residues long. V dropped 3 bases and J dropped 1; count of bases not matched to a gene: 10.

This clone was picked up a small number of times. The rearrangement links TRBV5-1 to TRBJ1-6; 8 nucleotides align to TRBD1. V was clipped by 4 bases and J by 4 bases; unmatched bases: 1. The germline CDR1 and CDR2 sequences are SGHRS and YFSETQ. CDR3 length equals 14 residues. The CDR3 here is CASSQGAYNSPLHF. CDR3 DNA sequence: TGCGCCAGCAGCCAGGGGGCTTATAATTCACCCCTCCACTTT.

Concerning this clone: Within the sample, other DNA sequences also encode this same CDR3. V usage is TRBV6-5 and J usage is TRBJ1-1, with D possibly matching TRBD1 (6 bases). Trimming took off 2 bases at V and 4 bases at J, with 11 bases between the two ends. The CDR3 has 14 amino acids. Germline V lookup: CDR1 MNHEY, CDR2 SVGAGI. The CDR3 DNA sequence: TGTGCCAGCAGTTACCTCAGGGGCGGCACTGAAGCTTTCTTT. Translating gives CASSYLRGGTEAFF.

The V call is TRBV6-4, the J call TRBJ1-2; D is perhaps TRBD1 (5 bases). The germline gives CDR1 MRHNA, CDR2 SNTAGT. Trimming removed 3 bases at V and 14 bases at J, with 16 bases between. The CDR3 totals 12 residues. CDR3 sequence: CASSDQEGHETF. Here the CDR3 DNA reads TGTGCCAGCAGTGATCAAGAAGGACATGAGACCTTC.

V is TRBV5-6 and J is TRBJ2-1; D is perhaps TRBD2 (6 bases). From germline, CDR1 is SGHDT and CDR2 YYEEEE. The CDR3 is made up of 16 amino acids. V lost 6 bases to trimming and J lost 6 bases, with 22 bases between them. The DNA of the CDR3 is TGTGCCAGCATCCCGTTACGGGAGAATCTGGGCAATGAGCAGTTCTTC. It encodes CASIPLRENLGNEQFF.

The chain couples TRBV6-5 to TRBJ1-2; 7 bases align to TRBD1. CDR1 is MNHEY and CDR2 is SVGAGI in the germline V gene. This CDR3 comprises 14 residues. After removal of 5 bases from V and 7 bases from J, the junction contained 10 bases not matched to a gene. The DNA for the CDR3 is TGTGCCAGCAGTCCCCCGGGACAGCACCGTGGCTACACCTTC. Its translation: CASSPPGQHRGYTF.

A single count supports this clone. The chain joins TRBV7-8 to TRBJ2-1; 7 bases are a match to TRBD2. Germline CDR1 SGHVS, CDR2 FQNEAQ. The CDR3 length is 16 residues. J gave up 4 bases and V 0 bases, and 6 bases lay outside the gene matches. The CDR3 spells CASSLASGAVYNEQFF. CDR3 bases: TGTGCCAGCAGCTTAGCCAGCGGGGCCGTATACAATGAGCAGTTCTTC.

The chain links TRBV9 to TRBJ1-6; TRBD1 might be the D (5 bases). The CDR3 loop spans 14 amino acids. Looked up from germline, CDR1 is SGDLS and CDR2 is YYNGEE. V was clipped by 4 bases and J by 10 bases, with 15 bases between them. The CDR3 sequence is CASSPWEGQSPLHF. In DNA form, the CDR3 reads TGTGCCAGCAGCCCATGGGAGGGGCAATCACCCCTCCACTTT.

The rearrangement uses TRBV5-6 and TRBJ1-2; D is possibly TRBD1 (5 bases). V shed 0 bases and J shed 0 bases, with 12 bases lying between them. CDR1 is SGHDT, CDR2 YYEEEE, per germline. This CDR3 contains 16 residues. The CDR3 protein is CASSLVSGHANYGYTF. Here the CDR3 DNA reads TGTGCCAGCAGCTTGGTTTCAGGGCATGCTAACTATGGCTACACCTTC.

This clone was seen a single time. V is TRBV2 and J is TRBJ1-2; D is undetermined. Germline values: CDR1 SNHLY, CDR2 FYNNEI. V was pared by 5 bases and J by 4 bases, with 2 bases between. The CDR3 is made up of 10 amino acids. CDR3 DNA: TGTGCCAGCAGTCTCTATGGCTACACCTTC. It translates to CASSLYGYTF.

As to this clone: The sample carries other DNA sequences with the same CDR3. This chain joins TRBV19 and TRBJ1-1; tentative D call: TRBD1 (6 bases). Germline CDR1 reads LNHDA; CDR2 reads SQIVND (reference sequence). The CDR3 runs 13 residues. V gave up 6 bases and J gave up 6 bases, with 14 bases separating them. CDR3: CASSLTGRAEAFF. The CDR3 nucleotides are TGTGCCAGTAGCCTCACAGGGCGGGCTGAAGCTTTCTTT.

This chain connects TRBV5-1 to TRBJ2-6; D is perhaps TRBD1 (6 bases). Trimming pared 2 bases from V and 4 bases from J, leaving 16 bases between. The CDR3 runs 17 residues. CDR1 and CDR2 from the germline V gene are SGHRS and YFSETQ. CDR3: CASSFSAGAVGANVLTF. Here the CDR3 DNA reads TGCGCCAGCAGCTTCTCTGCAGGGGCGGTGGGGGCCAACGTCCTGACTTTC. The entire variable domain, with the rest obtained from reference TRBV5-1 and TRBJ2-6, is as follows: KAGVTQTPRYLIKTRGQQVTLSCSPISGHRSVSWYQQTPGQGLQFLFEYFSETQRNKGNFPGRFSGRQFSNSRSEMNVSTLELGDSALYLCASSFSAGAVGANVLTFGAGSRLTVL.

This clone has a handful of counts. The rearrangement joins TRBV5-4 to TRBJ2-7, with 8 bases identical to TRBD1. The V gene end was trimmed by 2 bases and the J gene end by 3 bases; junction bases not matched to a gene: 10. The CDR3 extends over 16 amino acids. Germline V CDR1 and CDR2: SGHNT, YYREEE (reference sequence). The CDR3 loop reads CASSLPNRGRNYEQYF. The CDR3 DNA reads TGTGCCAGCAGCTTACCAAACAGGGGGAGGAACTACGAGCAGTACTTC.

J is TRBJ2-3 and V is TRBV5-3, with 11 nucleotides matching TRBD2. TRBV5-3 falls under the ORF class, with uncertain function. The V segment lost 3 bases and the J segment 5 bases; nucleotides outside the gene matches: 17. CDR3 length: 19 amino acids. CDR3 sequence reads: CARSSVPPILAGGGDTQYF. The CDR3 DNA reads as TGTGCCAGAAGCTCGGTGCCACCCATTCTAGCGGGGGGTGGAGATACGCAGTATTTT.

The chain couples TRBV5-1 to TRBJ1-1; a weak D match, TRBD1 (5 bases). Germline V gene sequence: CDR1 SGHRS, CDR2 YFSETQ. The CDR3 runs to 15 residues. With 0 bases removed from V and 4 bases from J, the gap between germline ends came to 13 bases. The CDR3 coding sequence is TGCGCCAGCAGCTTGGGGCAGGGAGGCAGCACTGAAGCTTTCTTT. Protein: CASSLGQGGSTEAFF.

The chain has TRBV28 and TRBJ1-1, with D hard to call. CDR3 length: 13 residues. V was pared by 3 bases and J by 0 bases, with 5 bases between. Germline V gives CDR1 MDHEN, CDR2 SYDVKM. The CDR3 protein is CASSLRLNTEAFF. As DNA, the CDR3 is TGTGCCAGCAGTTTGAGGCTGAACACTGAAGCTTTCTTT.

The rearrangement uses TRBV27 and TRBJ2-3, with a possible D match to TRBD2 (5 bases). The V gene lost 6 bases and the J gene lost 1 base, with 11 bases spanning the gap. CDR3 size: 14 residues. Germline-derived CDR1 and CDR2 are MNHEY and SMNVEV (reference sequence). CDR3 sequence: CASRLGVGTDTQYF. The DNA for the CDR3 is TGTGCCAGCAGACTAGGCGTGGGCACAGATACGCAGTATTTT.

The chain has TRBV7-8 and TRBJ2-5, with 7 bases aligning to TRBD2. The CDR3 length is 15 residues. The V and J ends lost 1 base and 2 bases, in that order; junction bases with no gene match: 4. Germline CDR1 is SGHVS and CDR2 is FQNEAQ. This CDR3 is CASSLGTRVQETQYF. The DNA for the CDR3 is TGTGCCAGCAGCTTAGGGACTAGGGTTCAAGAGACCCAGTACTTC.

V and J are TRBV5-8 and TRBJ2-1; possibly TRBD1 for D (6 bases). Germline V gene lookup returns CDR1 SGHTS and CDR2 YDEGEE. This CDR3 is 16 amino acids long. Trimming left V 1 base short and J 3 bases short, with 14 bases between. CDR3 sequence: CASSLKGGKSYNEQFF. The CDR3 DNA follows: TGTGCCAGCAGCTTGAAAGGGGGTAAGAGCTACAATGAGCAGTTCTTC. The whole variable domain, remainder taken from reference TRBV5-8 and TRBJ2-1, is EAGVTQSPTHLIKTRGQQATLRCSPISGHTSVYWYQQALGLGLQFLLWYDEGEERNRGNFPPRFSGRQFPNYSSELNVNALELEDSALYLCASSLKGGKSYNEQFFGPGTRLTVL.

The chain recombines TRBV5-1 with TRBJ2-7; unclear D gene. Trimming pared 4 bases from V and 2 bases from J, leaving 19 bases between. Germline-derived CDR1 and CDR2 are SGHRS and YFSETQ. The CDR3 runs to 16 residues. CDR3 in DNA: TGCGCCAGCAGCCATTATCAACAGCTGGCTGCCTACGAGCAGTACTTC. It yields the protein CASSHYQQLAAYEQYF.

This chain uses TRBV11-3 with TRBJ2-3, with TRBD2 as a possible D gene (6 bases). This CDR3 has 17 amino acids. Trimming stripped 10 bases from V and 3 bases from J, with 26 bases between. Germline V gene data show CDR1 as SGHNT and CDR2 as YENEEA. The CDR3 region has the DNA TGTGCCACCGGTACGCCGGGACGGGGGTCTGGGACAGATACGCAGTATTTT. The encoded protein is CATGTPGRGSGTDTQYF.

Details on this clone: Mismatch with germline at one junction end may stem from a read error. This chain connects TRBV7-7 to TRBJ1-4; 8 bases map to TRBD1. The germline V gene encodes CDR1 SSHAT and CDR2 FNYEAQ (reference sequence). This CDR3 is 17 amino acids long. CDR3 DNA sequence: TGTGCTAGCAGCTTATCGCGAGGACAGGGCCACAATGAAAAACTGTTTTTT. Translating it yields CASSLSRGQGHNEKLFF.

This clone was picked up one time. J is TRBJ1-1 and V is TRBV5-4; D ambiguous. The CDR3 spans 13 residues. Germline values: CDR1 SGHNT, CDR2 YYREEE (reference sequence). V lost 0 bases, J lost 5 bases, and 8 bases lay in between. The CDR3 is CASSLELRTEAFF. The DNA of the CDR3 is TGTGCCAGCAGCTTGGAACTGAGGACTGAAGCTTTCTTT.

The chain carries TRBV4-1 and TRBJ1-1, with 10 bases aligning to TRBD1. Germline V gives CDR1 MGHRA, CDR2 YSYEKL. There are 20 residues in the CDR3. V shed 3 bases, J shed 4 bases, and the junction held 20 bases outside the gene matches. The CDR3 DNA reads as TGCGCCAGCAGCCAGCCCAGATCCTCCGGGACAGGGGTTTCGACCACTGAAGCTTTCTTT. Its protein product is CASSQPRSSGTGVSTTEAFF.

The rearrangement joins TRBV5-6 to TRBJ2-1; a weak D match, TRBD2 (5 bases). This CDR3 region has 15 residues. Germline V lookup: CDR1 SGHDT, CDR2 YYEEEE. V dropped 4 bases and J dropped 8 bases, with 19 bases sitting between them. The CDR3 loop is CASSGESIPQDEQFF. The CDR3 DNA reads as TGTGCCAGCAGCGGGGAGAGCATCCCACAAGATGAGCAGTTCTTC. Full variable domain (outside the CDR3, taken from reference TRBV5-6 and TRBJ2-1): DAGVTQSPTHLIKTRGQQVTLRCSPKSGHDTVSWYQQALGQGPQFIFQYYEEEERQRGNFPDRFSGHQFPNYSSELNVNALLLGDSALYLCASSGESIPQDEQFFGPGTRLTVL.

The chain links TRBV5-1 to TRBJ2-7, with a weak D call TRBD1 (5 bases). V shed 1 base and J shed 5 bases, with 13 bases lying between them. CDR3 length: 14 amino acids. Germline V gives CDR1 SGHRS, CDR2 YFSETQ. The CDR3 DNA reads TGCGCCAGCAGCTTGAGCCAGGGTATTAACGAGCAGTACTTC. It encodes CASSLSQGINEQYF. The whole variable domain, filled in from reference TRBV5-1 and TRBJ2-7, reads KAGVTQTPRYLIKTRGQQVTLSCSPISGHRSVSWYQQTPGQGLQFLFEYFSETQRNKGNFPGRFSGRQFSNSRSEMNVSTLELGDSALYLCASSLSQGINEQYFGPGTRLTVT.

The chain carries TRBV7-2 and TRBJ2-1, with D unclear. The germline V and J ends were trimmed by 1 base and 4 bases, with 8 bases remaining between them. The CDR3 runs to 14 residues. The V gene's germline CDR1 is SGHTA and CDR2 FQGNSA. In DNA, the CDR3 is TGTGCCAGCAGCTTAGATCTAGATTACAATGAGCAGTTCTTC. Translating it yields CASSLDLDYNEQFF.

V and J are TRBV28 and TRBJ2-3; D unresolved. The germline V and J ends were trimmed by 5 bases and 3 bases, with 12 bases remaining between them. This CDR3 contains 14 residues. Germline V gene data show CDR1 as MDHEN and CDR2 as SYDVKM. This CDR3 reads CASSPRKPTDTQYF. CDR3 DNA: TGTGCCAGCAGTCCCAGGAAACCTACAGATACGCAGTATTTT.

The chain couples TRBV3-1 (or the pseudogene TRBV3-2) to TRBJ1-1; 7 nucleotides line up with TRBD1. The junction had 4 bases not matched to a gene; V was cut back by 1 base and J by 2 bases. This CDR3 is built from 15 residues. The germline V gene encodes CDR1 LGHDT and CDR2 YNNKEL (reference sequence). The CDR3 reads CASSQADRANTEAFF. DNA for the CDR3: TGTGCCAGCAGCCAAGCCGACAGGGCAAACACTGAAGCTTTCTTT.